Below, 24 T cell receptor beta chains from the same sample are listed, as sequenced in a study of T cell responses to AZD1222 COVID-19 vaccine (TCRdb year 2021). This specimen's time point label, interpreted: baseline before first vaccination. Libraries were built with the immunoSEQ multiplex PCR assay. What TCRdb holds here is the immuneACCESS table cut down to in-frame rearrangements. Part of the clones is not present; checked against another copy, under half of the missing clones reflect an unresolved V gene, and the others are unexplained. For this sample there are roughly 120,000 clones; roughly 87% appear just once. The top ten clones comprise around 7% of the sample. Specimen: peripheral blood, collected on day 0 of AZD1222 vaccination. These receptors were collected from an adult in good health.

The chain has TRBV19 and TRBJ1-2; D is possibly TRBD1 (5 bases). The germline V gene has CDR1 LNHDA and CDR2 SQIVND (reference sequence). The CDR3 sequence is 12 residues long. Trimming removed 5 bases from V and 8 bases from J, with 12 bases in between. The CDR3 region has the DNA TGTGCCAGTAGTGGGGGTGTAGGAGGCTACACCTTC. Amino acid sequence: CASSGGVGGYTF.

This chain's CDR3 is CASSDTGAYGYTF. The CDR3 region has the DNA TGTGCCAGCAGTGACACTGGAGCGTATGGCTACACCTTC. The rearrangement joins TRBV6-1 to TRBJ1-2, with D unclear. V was pared by 3 bases and J by 5 bases, with 10 bases between. The germline gives CDR1 MNHNS, CDR2 SASEGT. The CDR3 runs 13 residues.

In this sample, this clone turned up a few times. The CDR3 loop reads CASSGGLSRNTGELFF. The CDR3 DNA reads TGTGCCAGTAGCGGGGGACTGTCACGAAACACCGGGGAGCTGTTTTTT. The chain joins TRBV19 to TRBJ2-2; tentatively, D is TRBD2 (6 bases). CDR1 and CDR2 from the germline V gene are LNHDA and SQIVND (reference sequence). Trimming took off 6 bases at V and 2 bases at J, with 16 bases between the two ends. The CDR3 has 16 amino acids.

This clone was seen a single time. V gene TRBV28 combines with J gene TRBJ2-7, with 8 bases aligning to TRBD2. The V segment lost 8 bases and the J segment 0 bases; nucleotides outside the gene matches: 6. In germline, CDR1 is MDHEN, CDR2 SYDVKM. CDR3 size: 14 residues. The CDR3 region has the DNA TGTGCCAGCTACGAAGGACTAGCCTCCTACGAGCAGTACTTC. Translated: CASYEGLASYEQYF.

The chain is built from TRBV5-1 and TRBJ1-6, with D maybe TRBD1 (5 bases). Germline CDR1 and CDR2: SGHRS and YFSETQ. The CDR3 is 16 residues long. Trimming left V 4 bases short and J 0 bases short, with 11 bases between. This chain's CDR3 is CASSEYGGSYNSPLHF. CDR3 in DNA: TGCGCCAGCAGCGAGTACGGGGGCTCCTATAATTCACCCCTCCACTTT.

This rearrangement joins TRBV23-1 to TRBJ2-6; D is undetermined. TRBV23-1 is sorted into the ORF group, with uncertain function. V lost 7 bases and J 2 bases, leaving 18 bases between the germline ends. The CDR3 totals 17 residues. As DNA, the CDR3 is TGCGCCAGCACTCTCTCCGAAGACCGAACTGGGGCCAACGTCCTGACTTTC. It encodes CASTLSEDRTGANVLTF.

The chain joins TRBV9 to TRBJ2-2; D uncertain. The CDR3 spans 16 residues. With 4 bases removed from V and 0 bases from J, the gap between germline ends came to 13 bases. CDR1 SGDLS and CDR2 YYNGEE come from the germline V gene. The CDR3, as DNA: TGTGCCAGCAGCCAAATGGTGTTACCGAACACCGGGGAGCTGTTTTTT. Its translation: CASSQMVLPNTGELFF.

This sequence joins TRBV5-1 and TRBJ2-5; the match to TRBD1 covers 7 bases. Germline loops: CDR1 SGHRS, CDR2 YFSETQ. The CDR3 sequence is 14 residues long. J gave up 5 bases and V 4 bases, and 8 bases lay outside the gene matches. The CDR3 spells CASSRPGQVETQYF. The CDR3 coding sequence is TGCGCCAGCAGCCGACCAGGACAGGTGGAGACCCAGTACTTC.

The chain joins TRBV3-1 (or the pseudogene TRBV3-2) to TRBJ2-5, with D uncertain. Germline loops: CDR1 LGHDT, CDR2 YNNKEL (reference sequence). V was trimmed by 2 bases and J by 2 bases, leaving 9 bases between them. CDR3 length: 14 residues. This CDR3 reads CASSQRTTQETQYF. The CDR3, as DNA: TGTGCCAGCAGCCAACGGACCACGCAAGAGACCCAGTACTTC.

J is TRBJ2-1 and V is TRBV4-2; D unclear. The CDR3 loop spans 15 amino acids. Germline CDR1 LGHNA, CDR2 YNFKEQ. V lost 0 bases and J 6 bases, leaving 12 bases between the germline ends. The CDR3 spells CASSQEKFFPNEQFF. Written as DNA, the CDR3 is TGTGCCAGCAGCCAAGAGAAGTTTTTTCCCAATGAGCAGTTCTTC.

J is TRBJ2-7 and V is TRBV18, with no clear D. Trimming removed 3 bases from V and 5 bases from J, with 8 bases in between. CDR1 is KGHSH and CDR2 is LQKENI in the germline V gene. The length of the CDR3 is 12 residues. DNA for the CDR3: TGTGCCAGCTCACCTTTCCCCCACGAGCAGTACTTC. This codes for CASSPFPHEQYF. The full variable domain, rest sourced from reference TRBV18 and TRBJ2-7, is NAGVMQNPRHLVRRRGQEARLRCSPMKGHSHVYWYRQLPEEGLKFMVYLQKENIIDESGMPKERFSAEFPKEGPSILRIQQVVRGDSAAYFCASSPFPHEQYFGPGTRLTVT.

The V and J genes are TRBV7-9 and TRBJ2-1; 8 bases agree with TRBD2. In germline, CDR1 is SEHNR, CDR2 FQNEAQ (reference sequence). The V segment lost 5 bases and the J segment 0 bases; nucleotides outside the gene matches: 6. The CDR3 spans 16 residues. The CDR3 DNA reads TGTGCCAGCAGCCCCGCCGGGGGGGCCTCCTACAATGAGCAGTTCTTC. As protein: CASSPAGGASYNEQFF. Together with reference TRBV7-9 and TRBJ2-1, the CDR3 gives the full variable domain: DTGVSQNPRHKITKRGQNVTFRCDPISEHNRLYWYRQTLGQGPEFLTYFQNEAQLEKSRLLSDRFSAERPKGSFSTLEIQRTEQGDSAMYLCASSPAGGASYNEQFFGPGTRLTVL.

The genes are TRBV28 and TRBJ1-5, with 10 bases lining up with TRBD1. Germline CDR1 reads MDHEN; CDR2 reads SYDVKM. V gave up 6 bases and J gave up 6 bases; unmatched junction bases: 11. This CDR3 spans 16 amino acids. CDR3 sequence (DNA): TGTGCCAGCAGAGTTTATGGGACAGGGGTTTCTCAGCCCCAGCATTTT. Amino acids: CASRVYGTGVSQPQHF.

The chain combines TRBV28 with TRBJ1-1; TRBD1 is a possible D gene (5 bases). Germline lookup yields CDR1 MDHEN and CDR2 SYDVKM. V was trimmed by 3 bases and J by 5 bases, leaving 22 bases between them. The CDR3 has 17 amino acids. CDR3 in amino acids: CASSLGLGLRRGTEAFF. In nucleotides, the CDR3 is TGTGCCAGCAGTTTGGGGTTGGGGCTCCGCCGGGGGACTGAAGCTTTCTTT.

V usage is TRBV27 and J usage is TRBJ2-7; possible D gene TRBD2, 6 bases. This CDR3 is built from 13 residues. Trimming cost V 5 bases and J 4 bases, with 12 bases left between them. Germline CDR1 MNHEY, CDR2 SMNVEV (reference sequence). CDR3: CASSLTGTYEQYF. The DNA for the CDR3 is TGTGCCAGCAGTCTCACCGGGACTTACGAGCAGTACTTC.

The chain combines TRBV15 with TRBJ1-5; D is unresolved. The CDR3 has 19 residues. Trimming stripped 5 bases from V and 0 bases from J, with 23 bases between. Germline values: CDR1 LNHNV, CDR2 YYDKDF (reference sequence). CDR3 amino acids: CATSGLGGSYVSSNQPQHF. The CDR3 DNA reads TGTGCCACCAGCGGACTAGGTGGAAGTTATGTTAGTAGCAATCAGCCCCAGCATTTT.

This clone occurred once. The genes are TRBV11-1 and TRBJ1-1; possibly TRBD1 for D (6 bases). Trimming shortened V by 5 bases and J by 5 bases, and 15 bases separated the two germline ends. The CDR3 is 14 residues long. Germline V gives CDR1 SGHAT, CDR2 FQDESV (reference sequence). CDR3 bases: TGTGCCAGCAGCCACCGGCAGGGGAGGACTGAAGCTTTCTTT. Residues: CASSHRQGRTEAFF.

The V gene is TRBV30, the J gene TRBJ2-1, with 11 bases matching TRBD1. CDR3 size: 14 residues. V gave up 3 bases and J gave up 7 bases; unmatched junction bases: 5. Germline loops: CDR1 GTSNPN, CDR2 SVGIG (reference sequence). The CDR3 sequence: CAWRDRGPRNEQFF. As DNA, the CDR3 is TGTGCCTGGAGGGACAGGGGGCCTAGGAATGAGCAGTTCTTC.

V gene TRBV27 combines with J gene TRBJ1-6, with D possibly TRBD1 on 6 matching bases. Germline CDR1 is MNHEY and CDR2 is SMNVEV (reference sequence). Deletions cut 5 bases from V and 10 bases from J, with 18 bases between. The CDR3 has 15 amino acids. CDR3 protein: CASSEHRVWGSPLHF. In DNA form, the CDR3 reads TGTGCCAGCAGTGAACACAGGGTCTGGGGATCACCCCTCCACTTT.

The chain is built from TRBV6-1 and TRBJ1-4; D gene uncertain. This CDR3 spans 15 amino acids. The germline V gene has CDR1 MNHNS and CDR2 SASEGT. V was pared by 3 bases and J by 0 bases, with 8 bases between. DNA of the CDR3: TGTGCCAGCAGTGATGTGGGATCAACTAATGAAAAACTGTTTTTT. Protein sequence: CASSDVGSTNEKLFF.

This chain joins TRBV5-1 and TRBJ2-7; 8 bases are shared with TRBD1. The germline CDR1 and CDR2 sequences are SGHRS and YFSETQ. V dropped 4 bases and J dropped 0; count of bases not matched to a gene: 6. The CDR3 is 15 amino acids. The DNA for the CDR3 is TGCGCCAGCAGCGCGTATCAGGGGGCCTCCTACGAGCAGTACTTC. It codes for CASSAYQGASYEQYF.

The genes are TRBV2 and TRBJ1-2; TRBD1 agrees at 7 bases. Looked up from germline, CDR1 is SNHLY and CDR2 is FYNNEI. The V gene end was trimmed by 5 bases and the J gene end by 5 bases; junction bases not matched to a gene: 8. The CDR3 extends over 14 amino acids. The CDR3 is CASSFSGTAYGYTF. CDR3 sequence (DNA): TGTGCCAGCAGTTTTTCCGGGACAGCATATGGCTACACCTTC.

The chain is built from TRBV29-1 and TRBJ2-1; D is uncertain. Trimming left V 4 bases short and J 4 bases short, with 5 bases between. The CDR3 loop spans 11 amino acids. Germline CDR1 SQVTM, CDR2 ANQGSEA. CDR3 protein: CSVVGYNEQFF. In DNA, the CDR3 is TGCAGCGTTGTTGGTTACAATGAGCAGTTCTTC.

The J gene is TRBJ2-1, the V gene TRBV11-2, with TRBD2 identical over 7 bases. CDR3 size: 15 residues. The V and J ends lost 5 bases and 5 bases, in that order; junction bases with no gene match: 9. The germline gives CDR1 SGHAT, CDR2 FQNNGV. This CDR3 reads CASSEGAGTHNEQFF. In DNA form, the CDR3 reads TGTGCCAGCAGCGAGGGAGCGGGAACCCACAATGAGCAGTTCTTC.